Listed here are 23 T cell receptor beta chains from one sample, sequenced in a study of shared clonotypes between healthy human individuals. Terminally differentiated effector memory CD45RA+ cells were left out of the naive CD8 fraction, which was CD45RO-negative and positively selected for CCR7. Assay used: immunoSEQ multiplex PCR; TCRdb lists only in-frame clones, some missing. This sample has under 1 million clones, with 95% to 97% found just once. The source material was naive CD8+ T cells sorted from blood. These receptors were collected from a man in his thirties or forties in good health.

Remarks on this clone: The germline gene is not matched at one end of the junction; a read error may be the cause. V and J are TRBV5-1 and TRBJ1-2, with D perhaps TRBD1 (6 bases). The CDR3 is 10 amino acids. Germline V CDR1 and CDR2: SGHRS, YFSETQ. This CDR3 is CASSLQGCTF. In nucleotides, the CDR3 is TGCGCCAGCAGCTTACAGGGCTGCACCTTC.

Comments on this clone: Other nucleotide sequences in the sample specify the same CDR3. The CDR3 reads CASSFDGELFF. The DNA of the CDR3 is TGTGCCAGCAGTTTCGACGGGGAGCTGTTTTTT. The V and J genes are TRBV27 and TRBJ2-2, with D unresolved. Germline V gives CDR1 MNHEY, CDR2 SMNVEV (reference sequence). V dropped 3 bases and J dropped 7 bases, with 3 bases sitting between them. The CDR3 loop spans 11 amino acids.

The chain employs TRBV29-1 and TRBJ2-1, with D tentatively TRBD2 (5 bases). V dropped 6 bases and J dropped 5 bases, with 14 bases sitting between them. The CDR3 is made up of 13 amino acids. Germline assignment: CDR1 SQVTM and CDR2 ANQGSEA. CDR3 region: CSVRDDVNNEQFF. CDR3 bases: TGCAGCGTGAGGGATGACGTAAACAATGAGCAGTTCTTC.

V gene TRBV29-1 combines with J gene TRBJ1-2; the match to TRBD1 covers 10 bases. With 8 bases clipped from V and 8 bases from J, the junction kept 5 bases outside the gene matches. Per the germline V gene, CDR1 is SQVTM and CDR2 is ANQGSEA. This CDR3 has 11 amino acids. The CDR3 nucleotides are TGCAGCACCCGGGACAGGGGAGGCTACACCTTC. Its protein is CSTRDRGGYTF.

The chain combines TRBV5-1 with TRBJ2-3; the match to TRBD1 covers 9 bases. Germline CDR1 SGHRS, CDR2 YFSETQ. CDR3 length: 16 amino acids. After removal of 4 bases from V and 2 bases from J, the junction contained 8 bases not matched to a gene. Here the CDR3 DNA reads TGCGCCAGCAGCAGAACAGGGGGCGGGAACACAGATACGCAGTATTTT. Protein product: CASSRTGGGNTDTQYF.

The J gene is TRBJ2-7, the V gene TRBV5-4; 12 nucleotides agree with TRBD1. With 4 bases clipped from V and 3 bases from J, the junction kept 11 bases outside the gene matches. The CDR3 consists of 17 residues. Germline lookup yields CDR1 SGHNT and CDR2 YYREEE (reference sequence). Here the CDR3 reads CASSPTAGTGGLYEQYF. CDR3 in DNA: TGTGCCAGCAGCCCCACAGCCGGGACAGGGGGCCTCTACGAGCAGTACTTC.

The gene calls are TRBV19 and TRBJ1-1; 7 nucleotides agree with TRBD1. Per the germline V gene, CDR1 is LNHDA and CDR2 is SQIVND (reference sequence). V lost 4 bases, J lost 6 bases, and 5 bases stayed unmatched. The CDR3 is made up of 13 amino acids. The CDR3 nucleotides read TGTGCCAGTAGTAGTTCAGGGGGGGCTGAAGCTTTCTTT. Protein: CASSSSGGAEAFF.

This clone was seen only once. The rearrangement uses TRBV6-1 and TRBJ1-3, with D hard to call. This CDR3 comprises 15 residues. The germline gives CDR1 MNHNS, CDR2 SASEGT. Trimming took 3 bases from V and 0 from J, leaving 9 bases between them. This CDR3 reads CASSDVTNSGNTIYF. In DNA, the CDR3 is TGTGCCAGCAGTGATGTGACGAACTCTGGAAACACCATATATTTT.

Worth noting for this clone: One junction end disagrees with the germline gene, perhaps due to a read error. J is TRBJ2-4 and V is TRBV10-3; maybe TRBD2 (5 bases). The CDR3 is 13 amino acids. Germline V lookup: CDR1 ENHRY, CDR2 SYGVKD. CDR3 sequence reads: CAISESLDYRKLF. In DNA form, the CDR3 reads TGTGCCATCAGTGAGTCTTTAGACTACAGAAAACTGTTC.

The chain is built from TRBV7-8 and TRBJ2-5; 8 bases fit TRBD2. This CDR3 has 15 residues. CDR1 and CDR2 from the germline V gene are SGHVS and FQNEAQ. The V segment lost 3 bases and the J segment 4 bases; nucleotides outside the gene matches: 7. The CDR3 nucleotides are TGTGCCAGCAGCTTTGACCTGACTAGCGCAGAGACCCAGTACTTC. Its protein is CASSFDLTSAETQYF. Drawing the rest from reference TRBV7-8 and TRBJ2-5, the complete variable domain is GAGVSQSPRYKVAKRGQDVALRCDPISGHVSLFWYQQALGQGPEFLTYFQNEAQLDKSGLPSDRFFAERPEGSVSTLKIQRTQQEDSAVYLCASSFDLTSAETQYFGPGTRLLVL.

The chain uses TRBV7-2 and TRBJ2-3, with D possibly being TRBD1 (6 bases). V was cut by 4 bases and J by 1 base, with 12 bases left in between. The CDR3 consists of 15 residues. CDR1 and CDR2 from the germline V gene are SGHTA and FQGNSA. The CDR3 coding sequence is TGTGCCAGCAGCTCGTCAGGGGTCGGCACAGATACGCAGTATTTT. Translation gives CASSSSGVGTDTQYF. The variable domain in full, completed from reference TRBV7-2 and TRBJ2-3, reads GAGVSQSPSNKVTEKGKDVELRCDPISGHTALYWYRQSLGQGLEFLIYFQGNSAPDKSGLPSDRFSAERTGGSVSTLTIQRTQQEDSAVYLCASSSSGVGTDTQYFGPGTRLTVL.

The chain couples TRBV7-9 to TRBJ2-7; D ambiguous. V was clipped by 8 bases and J by 1 base, with 12 bases between them. The CDR3 spans 13 residues. Germline V gene sequence: CDR1 SEHNR, CDR2 FQNEAQ (reference sequence). CDR3 in amino acids: CASAIGDSYEQYF. The CDR3 DNA follows: TGTGCCAGCGCCATTGGGGATTCCTACGAGCAGTACTTC.

The chain uses TRBV5-6 and TRBJ1-2, with D maybe TRBD1 (5 bases). Trimming removed 3 bases from V and 3 bases from J, with 21 bases in between. Germline loops: CDR1 SGHDT, CDR2 YYEEEE. This CDR3 spans 17 amino acids. CDR3 sequence (DNA): TGTGCCAGCAGCTGCCTGGGGACGGCTCAGGAACACTATGGCTACACCTTC. As protein: CASSCLGTAQEHYGYTF.

About this clone itself: The same CDR3 is also encoded by other DNA sequences in this sample. The chain couples TRBV29-1 to TRBJ2-7; D is unresolved. V lost 4 bases and J lost 2, with 9 bases in between. The CDR3 covers 12 residues. Germline assignment: CDR1 SQVTM and CDR2 ANQGSEA. The CDR3 sequence is CSVGSGTYEQYF. Written as DNA, the CDR3 is TGCAGCGTTGGTTCAGGCACCTACGAGCAGTACTTC.

The rearrangement joins TRBV2 to TRBJ1-4; D unresolved. Trimming left V 6 bases short and J 5 bases short, with 10 bases between. Germline V CDR1 and CDR2: SNHLY, FYNNEI. CDR3 length equals 13 residues. CDR3 in amino acids: CASRRTQNEKLFF. CDR3 nucleotide sequence: TGTGCCAGCAGAAGGACGCAAAATGAAAAACTGTTTTTT.

The chain recombines TRBV19 with TRBJ2-2; D uncertain. With 2 bases removed from V and 5 bases from J, the gap between germline ends came to 9 bases. The germline CDR1 and CDR2 sequences are LNHDA and SQIVND (reference sequence). The CDR3 consists of 14 residues. The CDR3 nucleotides are TGTGCCAGTAGTATAAGCTCCGGAACCGGGGAGCTGTTTTTT. Its translation is CASSISSGTGELFF.

The chain couples TRBV29-1 to TRBJ1-2, with D unclear. Trimming pared 1 base from V and 0 bases from J, leaving 9 bases between. CDR1 is SQVTM, CDR2 ANQGSEA, per germline. The CDR3 runs 14 residues. In DNA, the CDR3 is TGCAGCGTTGAAGGGCAGGCTTCTAACTATGGCTACACCTTC. Translation gives CSVEGQASNYGYTF.

This CDR3 reads CASSPRTGYEQYF. CDR3 nucleotide sequence: TGTGCCAGCAGCCCCCGGACAGGGTACGAGCAGTACTTC. The V and J genes are TRBV7-7 and TRBJ2-7; 8 nucleotides line up with TRBD1. Germline V gene lookup returns CDR1 SSHAT and CDR2 FNYEAQ (reference sequence). The CDR3 has 13 residues. The V and J ends lost 5 bases and 4 bases, in that order; junction bases with no gene match: 4.

The chain employs TRBV25-1 and TRBJ2-7; weak D call: TRBD2 (5 bases). Per the germline V gene, CDR1 is MGHDK and CDR2 is SYGVNS. The CDR3 consists of 14 residues. V gave up 9 bases and J gave up 2 bases, with 17 bases separating them. This CDR3 reads CARERGLFAYEQYF. CDR3 in DNA: TGTGCCAGGGAGCGAGGGCTATTTGCCTACGAGCAGTACTTC.

The chain is built from TRBV7-9 and TRBJ2-1; D not certain. CDR1 and CDR2 (germline): SEHNR, FQNEAQ (reference sequence). The CDR3 spans 12 residues. V shed 3 bases and J shed 9 bases, with 9 bases lying between them. The CDR3 protein is CASSFEPVEQFF. CDR3 DNA sequence: TGTGCCAGCAGCTTTGAGCCGGTTGAGCAGTTCTTC.

The genes are TRBV7-2 and TRBJ2-7; 11 bases are a match to TRBD2. CDR1 is SGHTA and CDR2 is FQGNSA in the germline V gene. Trimming removed 6 bases from V and 3 bases from J; junction bases left unmatched: 10. CDR3 length: 16 amino acids. The CDR3 reads CASSSNSGRANYEQYF. In DNA form, the CDR3 reads TGTGCCAGCAGTTCCAATAGCGGGAGGGCCAACTACGAGCAGTACTTC.

The J gene is TRBJ2-6, the V gene TRBV5-8; D gene unclear. The CDR3 loop spans 18 amino acids. V was cut by 0 bases and J by 0 bases, with 13 bases left in between. Germline V lookup: CDR1 SGHTS, CDR2 YDEGEE. CDR3 in DNA: TGTGCCAGCAGCTTGGCCGGGCTCTTCCCCTCTGGGGCCAACGTCCTGACTTTC. It translates to CASSLAGLFPSGANVLTF.

The chain joins TRBV30 to TRBJ2-1; 9 positions match TRBD1. Germline-derived CDR1 and CDR2 are GTSNPN and SVGIG (reference sequence). The V gene end was trimmed by 8 bases and the J gene end by 6 bases; junction bases not matched to a gene: 11. The CDR3 runs to 14 residues. CDR3 region: CAGTRDRAGNEQFF. For the CDR3, the DNA is TGTGCCGGCACCCGGGACAGGGCGGGCAATGAGCAGTTCTTC.